The 6 T cell receptor beta chains listed next were all sequenced from one sample in a study of blood T cell repertoires in COVID-19. Assay: immunoSEQ multiplex PCR; the TCRdb copy retains only in-frame clones and omits some. The sample consists of 95,000 to 110,000 clones, approximately 80% of them appearing once. The sample was peripheral blood. These receptor sequences come from a man in his 70s with acute or convalescent COVID-19.

In this sample, this clone turned up a few times. V usage is TRBV10-1 and J usage is TRBJ2-5, with 9 bases lining up with TRBD2. CDR1 is WNHNN, CDR2 SYGVQD, per germline (reference sequence). The length of the CDR3 is 15 residues. Trimming cost V 2 bases and J 3 bases; bases outside gene matches: 4. In nucleotides, the CDR3 is TGCGCCAGCAGTGAGGGGATAGCGGGGGAAGAGACCCAGTACTTC. Translation gives CASSEGIAGEETQYF.

The chain couples TRBV6-6 to TRBJ1-6; the D gene is possibly TRBD1 (5 bases). Per germline, CDR1 MNHNY and CDR2 SVGAGI (reference sequence). The V end lost 11 bases, the J end lost 1 base, and 9 bases lay between the germline ends. The CDR3 consists of 13 residues. For the CDR3, the DNA is TGTGCCCATCGGGGGTCCTATAATTCACCCCTCCACTTT. It codes for CAHRGSYNSPLHF.

The chain uses TRBV6-5 and TRBJ2-7, with TRBD2 identical over 11 bases. In germline, CDR1 is MNHEY, CDR2 SVGAGI. V lost 6 bases, J lost 7 bases, and 5 bases stayed unmatched. The CDR3 is 13 residues long. The CDR3 sequence is CASRLAGAGEQYF. The CDR3 coding sequence is TGTGCCAGCAGACTAGCGGGGGCGGGTGAGCAGTACTTC.

This chain connects TRBV3-1 (or the pseudogene TRBV3-2) to TRBJ1-1; possible D gene TRBD1, 6 bases. This CDR3 contains 12 residues. Germline CDR1 reads LGHDT; CDR2 reads YNNKEL (reference sequence). The V end lost 3 bases, the J end lost 11 bases, and 13 bases lay between the germline ends. The CDR3 region is CASSQATGPAFF. CDR3 DNA: TGTGCCAGCAGCCAGGCCACAGGGCCTGCTTTCTTT.

V and J are TRBV20-1 and TRBJ1-2; 8 bases are a match to TRBD1. Germline V gene lookup returns CDR1 DFQATT and CDR2 SNEGSKA (reference sequence). Trimming took 3 bases from V and 8 from J; bases not matched to a gene: 11. The length of the CDR3 is 14 residues. The CDR3 nucleotides are TGCAGTGCTAGTGGAGGGACAGGTATGGGAGGCTACACCTTC. This gives the protein CSASGGTGMGGYTF.

This chain links TRBV11-3 with TRBJ2-3; 7 nucleotides agree with TRBD1. The J segment lost 4 bases and the V segment lost 5 bases, leaving 6 bases of the junction unmatched. The CDR3 has 14 residues. In germline, CDR1 is SGHNT, CDR2 YENEEA. The CDR3 DNA reads as TGTGCCAGCAGCAAAAGACAGGGATCAGATACGCAGTATTTT. Translated, it gives CASSKRQGSDTQYF.